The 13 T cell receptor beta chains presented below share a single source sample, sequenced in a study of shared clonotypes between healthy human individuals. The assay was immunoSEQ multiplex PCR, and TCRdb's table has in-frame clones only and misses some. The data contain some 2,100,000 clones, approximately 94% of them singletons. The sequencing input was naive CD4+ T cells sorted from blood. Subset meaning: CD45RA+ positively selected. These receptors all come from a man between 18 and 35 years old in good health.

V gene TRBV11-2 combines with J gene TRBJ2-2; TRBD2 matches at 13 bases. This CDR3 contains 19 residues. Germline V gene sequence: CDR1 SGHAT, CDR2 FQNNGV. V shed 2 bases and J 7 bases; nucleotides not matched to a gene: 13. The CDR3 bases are TGTGCCAGCAGCTTATCTTTAACTAGCGGGAGGGCCATTCACGGGGAGCTGTTTTTT. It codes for CASSLSLTSGRAIHGELFF.

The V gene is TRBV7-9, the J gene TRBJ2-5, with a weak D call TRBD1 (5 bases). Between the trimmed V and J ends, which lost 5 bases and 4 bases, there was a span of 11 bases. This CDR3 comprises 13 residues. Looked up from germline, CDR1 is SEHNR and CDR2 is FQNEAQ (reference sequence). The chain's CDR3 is CASSPDSIETQYF. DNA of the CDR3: TGTGCCAGCAGCCCCGACAGTATAGAGACCCAGTACTTC.

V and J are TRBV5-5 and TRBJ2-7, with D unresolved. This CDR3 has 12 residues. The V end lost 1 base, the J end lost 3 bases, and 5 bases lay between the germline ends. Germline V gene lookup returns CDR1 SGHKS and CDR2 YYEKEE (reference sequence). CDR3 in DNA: TGTGCCAGCAGCTTGCTCCGCTACGAGCAGTACTTC. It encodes CASSLLRYEQYF.

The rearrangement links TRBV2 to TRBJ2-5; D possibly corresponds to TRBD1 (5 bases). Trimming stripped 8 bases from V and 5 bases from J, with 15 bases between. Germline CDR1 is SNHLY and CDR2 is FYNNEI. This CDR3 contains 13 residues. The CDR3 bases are TGTGCCAGCGGCCTGGACAACCGGGAGACCCAGTACTTC. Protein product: CASGLDNRETQYF.

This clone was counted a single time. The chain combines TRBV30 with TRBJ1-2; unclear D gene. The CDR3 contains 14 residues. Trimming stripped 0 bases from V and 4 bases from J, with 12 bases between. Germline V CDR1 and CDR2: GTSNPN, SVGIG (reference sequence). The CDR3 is CAWSVSGPGYGYTF. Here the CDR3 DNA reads TGTGCCTGGAGTGTCTCCGGGCCAGGCTATGGCTACACCTTC.

This CDR3 is CATSRDSLVETEAFF. The DNA of the CDR3 is TGTGCCACCAGCAGAGATAGCTTGGTTGAAACTGAAGCTTTCTTT. The chain employs TRBV15 and TRBJ1-1; no clear D gene. The length of the CDR3 is 15 residues. Germline loops: CDR1 LNHNV, CDR2 YYDKDF (reference sequence). V was trimmed by 0 bases and J by 5 bases, leaving 13 bases between them.

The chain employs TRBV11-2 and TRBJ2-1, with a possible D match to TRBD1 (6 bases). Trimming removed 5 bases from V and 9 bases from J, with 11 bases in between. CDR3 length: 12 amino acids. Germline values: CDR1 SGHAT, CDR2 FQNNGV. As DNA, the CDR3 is TGTGCCAGCAGCACAGGGCGTAGTGAGCAGTTCTTC. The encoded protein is CASSTGRSEQFF.

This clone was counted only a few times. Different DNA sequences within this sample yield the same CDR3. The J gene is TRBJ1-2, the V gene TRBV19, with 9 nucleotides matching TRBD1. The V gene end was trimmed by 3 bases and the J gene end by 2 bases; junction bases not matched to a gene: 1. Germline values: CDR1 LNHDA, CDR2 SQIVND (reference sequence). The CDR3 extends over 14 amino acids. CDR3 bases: TGTGCCAGTAGTATCACAGGGGGCAACTATGGCTACACCTTC. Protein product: CASSITGGNYGYTF.

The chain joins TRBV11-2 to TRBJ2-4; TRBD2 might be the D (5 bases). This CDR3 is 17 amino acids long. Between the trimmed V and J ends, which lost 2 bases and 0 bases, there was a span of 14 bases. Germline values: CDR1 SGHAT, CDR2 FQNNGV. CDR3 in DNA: TGTGCCAGCAGCTTAACCGGACTGACTTTAGCCAAAAACATTCAGTACTTC. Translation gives CASSLTGLTLAKNIQYF.

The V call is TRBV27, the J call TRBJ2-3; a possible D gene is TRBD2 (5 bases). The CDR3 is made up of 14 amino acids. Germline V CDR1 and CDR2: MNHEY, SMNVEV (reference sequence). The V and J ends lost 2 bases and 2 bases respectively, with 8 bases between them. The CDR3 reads CASSLRTVTDTQYF. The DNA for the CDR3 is TGTGCCAGCAGTTTAAGGACTGTCACAGATACGCAGTATTTT.

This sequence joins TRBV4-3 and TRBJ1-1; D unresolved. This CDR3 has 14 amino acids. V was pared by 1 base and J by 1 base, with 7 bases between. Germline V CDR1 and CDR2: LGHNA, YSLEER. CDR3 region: CASSQGNTNTEAFF. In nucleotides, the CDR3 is TGCGCCAGCAGCCAAGGCAATACGAACACTGAAGCTTTCTTT.

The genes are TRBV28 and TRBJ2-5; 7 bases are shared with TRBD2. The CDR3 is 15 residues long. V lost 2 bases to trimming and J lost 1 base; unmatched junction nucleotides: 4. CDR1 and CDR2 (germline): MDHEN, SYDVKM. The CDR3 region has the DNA TGTGCCAGCAGTTTACAAGCTAGCGGCCAAGAGACCCAGTACTTC. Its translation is CASSLQASGQETQYF.

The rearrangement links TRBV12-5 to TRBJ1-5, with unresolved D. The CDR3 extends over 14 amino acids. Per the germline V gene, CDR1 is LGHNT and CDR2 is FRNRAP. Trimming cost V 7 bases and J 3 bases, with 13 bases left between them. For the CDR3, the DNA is TGTGCTAGTGCCCTCGGGGTTTCCAATCAGCCCCAGCATTTT. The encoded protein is CASALGVSNQPQHF. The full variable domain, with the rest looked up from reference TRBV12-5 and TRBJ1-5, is DARVTQTPRHKVTEMGQEVTMRCQPILGHNTVFWYRQTMMQGLELLAYFRNRAPLDDSGMPKDRFSAEMPDATLATLKIQPSEPRDSAVYFCASALGVSNQPQHFGDGTRLSIL.